The 7 T cell receptor beta chains presented below share a single source sample, sequenced in a study of blood T cell repertoires in COVID-19. Clones were read by immunoSEQ multiplex PCR, and TCRdb kept only the in-frame ones, dropping some. The sample lists some 100,000 clones; roughly 92% were seen once. Sequenced material: peripheral blood. These receptors were obtained from a man in his 70s with acute or convalescent COVID-19.

Comment on this clone: A junction end diverges from the germline sequence, so it may reflect a read error. V and J are TRBV28 and TRBJ2-7, with 7 positions matching TRBD2. Germline V CDR1 and CDR2: MDHEN, SYDVKM. CDR3 length: 13 amino acids. The CDR3 DNA follows: TGTGCCAGCAGTCCCCCCGGGAGGTCCGAGAAGTACTTC. Translated: CASSPPGRSEKYF.

The CDR3 spells CAISRRGGLGTDTQYF. In nucleotides, the CDR3 is TGTGCCATCTCCAGGCGGGGGGGACTAGGCACAGATACGCAGTATTTT. V gene TRBV7-8 combines with J gene TRBJ2-3; 9 bases map to TRBD2. J was trimmed by 1 base and V by 10 bases; bases with no gene match: 12. CDR3 length: 16 residues. Germline CDR1 reads SGHVS; CDR2 reads FQNEAQ.

The chain couples TRBV12-3 or TRBV12-4 to TRBJ1-4, with D possibly matching TRBD1 (6 bases). With 6 bases removed from V and 3 bases from J, the gap between germline ends came to 8 bases. The CDR3 is made up of 13 amino acids. The DNA for the CDR3 is TGTGCCAGCAGGAGGACAGCTAATGAAAAACTGTTTTTT. Protein sequence: CASRRTANEKLFF.

The rearrangement uses TRBV28 and TRBJ2-2, with 9 positions matching TRBD1. V was clipped by 4 bases and J by 2 bases; unmatched bases: 5. Per germline, CDR1 MDHEN and CDR2 SYDVKM. The CDR3 spans 16 residues. The chain's CDR3 is CASSSPGQGNTGELFF. The CDR3, as DNA: TGTGCCAGCAGTTCCCCGGGACAGGGAAACACCGGGGAGCTGTTTTTT.

The gene calls are TRBV5-4 and TRBJ2-7; 9 nucleotides agree with TRBD2. Germline-derived CDR1 and CDR2 are SGHNT and YYREEE (reference sequence). This CDR3 is built from 15 residues. The J segment lost 4 bases and the V segment lost 4 bases, leaving 9 bases of the junction unmatched. The CDR3 loop reads CASSPIAGASYEQYF. The CDR3 DNA is TGTGCCAGCAGCCCGATAGCGGGAGCGAGTTACGAGCAGTACTTC.

V and J are TRBV10-2 and TRBJ1-2; 8 bases align to TRBD1. CDR1 is WSHSY, CDR2 SAAADI, per germline. This CDR3 spans 15 amino acids. The V gene end was trimmed by 6 bases and the J gene end by 6 bases; junction bases not matched to a gene: 12. The CDR3 protein is CASRNPSQGAHGYTF. Here the CDR3 DNA reads TGCGCCAGCAGGAACCCAAGCCAGGGGGCACATGGCTACACCTTC.

V is TRBV19 and J is TRBJ1-3, with TRBD1 as a possible D gene (5 bases). The CDR3 spans 17 residues. Germline values: CDR1 LNHDA, CDR2 SQIVND (reference sequence). The germline V and J ends were trimmed by 5 bases and 0 bases, with 17 bases remaining between them. The CDR3 nucleotides are TGTGCCAGTAGTTCCAGCCGACAGTTCTTCTCTGGAAACACCATATATTTT. It codes for CASSSSRQFFSGNTIYF. The whole variable domain, remainder taken from reference TRBV19 and TRBJ1-3, is DGGITQSPKYLFRKEGQNVTLSCEQNLNHDAMYWYRQDPGQGLRLIYYSQIVNDFQKGDIAEGYSVSREKKESFPLTVTSAQKNPTAFYLCASSSSRQFFSGNTIYFGEGSWLTVV.